This T cell receptor beta chain was identified during a study of T-cell memory formation after mild COVID-19. Findings and limits, study-wide: Contracting clones localized mainly to CM and EM when CD4+ and mainly to EMRA when CD8+. Several responding clones turned up in pre-infection memory, indicating that cross-reactive memory may have taken part.

One entry per CDR3 protein, called by TCRdb with MiXCR from the 5' RACE reads. The sample records around 340,000 distinct CDR3 sequences, roughly 14% being singletons. Germline lookup yields CDR1 MGHRA and CDR2 YSYEKL. The V and J ends lost 5 bases and 3 bases, in that order; junction bases with no gene match: 12. This CDR3 spans 16 amino acids. A remark on this clonotype: Its antigen is not identified.

This clonotype originated in a man aged 18 to 30 who had mild COVID-19 (a few samples of this study predate the infection). Cell type and time point are not known. This sequence joins TRBV4-1 and TRBJ1-1; 7 bases agree with TRBD1. What was sequenced was PBMCs or a T cell subset sorted from them (not recorded which). The CDR3 DNA is TGCGCCAGCAGCTGGACGGGACAGACTGTCCACACTGAAGCTTTCTTT. Protein sequence: CASSWTGQTVHTEAFF.